This T cell receptor beta chain was sequenced in a study of shared clonotypes between healthy human individuals (dated by TCRdb to the early 2020s). About the investigation overall: Three men and two women, aged 18 to 49 years, made up the cohort. Each donor's leukapheresis produced roughly between about 0.8 and 10 billion PBMCs. To increase sequencing depth and limit assay-specific biases, different laboratories used diverse techniques to prepare libraries and sequence TCR repertoires. To estimate repertoire size and how much clonotype sharing occurs between individuals, the study deeply sequenced the blood TCR repertoires of a handful of healthy adults.

This clone came up many times. Its antigen is currently not known. The record has no base qualities; no much larger clone is one base away. From the cysteine up to the phenylalanine, the CDR3 has a length of 14 residues. Solely the CDR3 DNA is kept, with 42 bases framed from the first base. Here V drops 4 bases and J drops 4 bases, and the junction holds 4 bases not matched to any gene. Taken from the germline V gene, the CDR1 and CDR2 loops are MGHRA and YSYEKL. Using the deep immunoSEQ assay, TCR CDR3 regions were amplified from genomic DNA by multiplex PCR. For each cell subset, the extracted genomic DNA was distributed evenly across all wells of several immunoSEQ 96-well plates, and each plate served as one replicate. For unsorted PBMC, 250 to 300 ng genomic DNA, equal to 32,000 or so T cell genomes, was loaded into each replicate PCR. Ten immunoSEQ deep assay plates were used to sequence the unsorted PBMC genomic DNA. The purified libraries were quantified using a Qubit 3.0 fluorometer, sized with a Bioanalyzer 2100, and then quantified again using the KAPA Library Quantification kit. Every immunoSEQ 96-well plate was sequenced on a separate single-read 150-cycle Illumina NextSeq 550 flow cell. The original pipeline was this. Because the immunoSEQ output included only junctional sequences and no quality scores, the filtering could not be the same as the filtering used for full-length reads. Sequences were annotated with PyIR, a Python wrapper for IgBLAST v1.9, and V/J genes and CDR3 were assigned using IMGT germline references. Reads with weak V/J assignments (E-value above 1e-6), missing CDR3, stop codons, out-of-frame junctions, or ambiguous translated residues were removed. A V3J clonotype was defined by an identical inferred V gene, J gene, and CDR3 amino acid sequence. Percentage overlap between repertoires was calculated by dividing the number of shared unique clonotypes by the size of the smaller repertoire. Three approaches were used to assess repertoire richness: RTK rarefaction, the Chao1 estimator, and Recon v2.1 estimates of unobserved clonotypes. As stored in TCRdb, this immuneACCESS dataset retains in-frame rearrangements with V and J assigned. A fraction of the clones does not appear; measured against another copy, unresolved V genes explain less than half of the discrepancy, and the remainder lacks a known reason. V, J and clone size were drawn from that table, and D and trimming were deduced from the DNA. This sample has 400,000 to 600,000 clones in its table, and roughly 83% of those were observed once. The ten largest clones take up roughly 13% of the sample.

Healthy HIV-negative adults with no recently reported acute infections or vaccinations were included as donors. Every donor was a Caucasian adult living in Nashville, Tennessee, USA. For unsorted samples, about 90 million PBMCs were counted and genomic DNA was extracted with the QIAamp DNA Blood Mini kit. Blood was collected by leukapheresis, and PBMCs were isolated by Ficoll-Histopaque density gradient centrifugation and then cryopreserved in liquid nitrogen vapor phase. What the work shows at the level of the full study, not this receptor alone: Sampling was limited to blood, and TCR repertoires in tissue likely differ from TCR repertoires in blood. The genetic and exposure-history diversity represented was limited by the small number of donors. Pairwise subsampling indicated that sequencing depth was expected to affect the degree of clonotype sharing among donors.

Material: PBMCs. The TCR sequence derives from a woman between 35 and 50 years old in good health. Some clones in this sample may be carry-over from other donors' samples. The rearrangement joined TRBV4-1 to TRBJ2-7, with TRBD1 identical over 10 junction bases. The base sequence is TGCGCCAGCAGCCCGACAGGGGGCAATTACGAGCAGTACTTC. The encoded protein is CASSPTGGNYEQYF.